Following are 20 T cell receptor beta chains from one sample sequenced in a study of control samples from healthy donors and cancer patients. This table comes from immunoSEQ multiplex PCR, and its TCRdb copy is limited to in-frame clones, with some not included. Of over 10,000 clones listed, 85% to 95% are singletons. Sequenced material: PBMCs. The receptors stem from a man older than 75 with lung cancer.

The gene calls are TRBV6-2 or TRBV6-3 and TRBJ2-5, with 8 bases that match TRBD2. CDR1 is MNHEY, CDR2 SVGEGT, per germline. With 2 bases clipped from V and 2 bases from J, the junction kept 4 bases outside the gene matches. This CDR3 is 15 amino acids long. The CDR3 here is CASSYGAGAQETQYF. CDR3 DNA: TGTGCCAGCAGTTACGGAGCGGGGGCTCAAGAGACCCAGTACTTC.

This chain joins TRBV27 and TRBJ2-5; D gene uncertain. CDR3 size: 11 residues. Germline V gene lookup returns CDR1 MNHEY and CDR2 SMNVEV (reference sequence). The V gene lost 3 bases and the J gene lost 5 bases, with 4 bases spanning the gap. CDR3 in amino acids: CASSLGETQYF. The CDR3 nucleotides read TGTGCCAGCAGTTTGGGGGAGACCCAGTACTTC.

The chain carries TRBV19 and TRBJ1-1; D may be TRBD1 (6 bases). The V and J ends lost 6 bases and 1 base respectively, with 12 bases between them. CDR3 length equals 14 residues. Germline V CDR1 and CDR2: LNHDA, SQIVND (reference sequence). The CDR3 spells CASRGGARNTEAFF. The CDR3 nucleotides are TGTGCCAGTAGAGGGGGGGCGCGGAACACTGAAGCTTTCTTT. The full variable domain, with the rest looked up from reference TRBV19 and TRBJ1-1, is DGGITQSPKYLFRKEGQNVTLSCEQNLNHDAMYWYRQDPGQGLRLIYYSQIVNDFQKGDIAEGYSVSREKKESFPLTVTSAQKNPTAFYLCASRGGARNTEAFFGQGTRLTVV.

The chain uses TRBV5-1 and TRBJ2-1, with 10 bases fitting TRBD2. This CDR3 is 15 amino acids long. Germline V gives CDR1 SGHRS, CDR2 YFSETQ. J was trimmed by 3 bases and V by 4 bases; bases with no gene match: 4. CDR3 sequence: CASSTTSGDYNEQFF. The CDR3 DNA is TGCGCCAGCAGCACTACTAGCGGGGACTACAATGAGCAGTTCTTC.

J is TRBJ1-5 and V is TRBV4-1; D perhaps matches TRBD1 (5 bases). Germline V gene lookup returns CDR1 MGHRA and CDR2 YSYEKL. The CDR3 runs to 16 residues. Deletions cut 0 bases from V and 6 bases from J, with 15 bases between. Written as DNA, the CDR3 is TGCGCCAGCAGCCAAGAAGAACGGGGGGAGGGTCAGCCCCAGCATTTT. The encoded protein is CASSQEERGEGQPQHF.

The rearrangement joins TRBV5-5 to TRBJ2-7; a weak D match, TRBD2 (7 bases). CDR3 size: 14 residues. The germline V and J ends were trimmed by 2 bases and 6 bases, with 15 bases remaining between them. Looked up from germline, CDR1 is SGHKS and CDR2 is YYEKEE (reference sequence). The CDR3, as DNA: TGTGCCAGCAGCTTTGGGGGGGCGCCCCCCGAGCAGTACGTC. Translation gives CASSFGGAPPEQYV.

The V gene is TRBV5-6, the J gene TRBJ1-5; D is ambiguous. The CDR3 contains 14 residues. The germline V and J ends were trimmed by 0 bases and 3 bases, with 7 bases remaining between them. Germline assignment: CDR1 SGHDT and CDR2 YYEEEE. CDR3 region: CASSLGESNQPQHF. CDR3 nucleotides: TGTGCCAGCAGCTTGGGGGAGTCCAATCAGCCCCAGCATTTT.

This clone has just one count. V usage is TRBV5-5 and J usage is TRBJ2-1, with D possibly being TRBD1 (6 bases). CDR1 is SGHKS, CDR2 YYEKEE, per germline (reference sequence). CDR3 length: 17 amino acids. V gave up 0 bases and J gave up 5 bases, with 18 bases separating them. This chain's CDR3 is CASSLGWTVIMDNEQFF. In DNA, the CDR3 is TGTGCCAGCAGCTTGGGGTGGACAGTAATAATGGACAATGAGCAGTTCTTC.

V usage is TRBV19 and J usage is TRBJ2-1; D unresolved. V lost 1 base and J 12 bases, leaving 25 bases between the germline ends. The length of the CDR3 is 17 residues. Germline V gene data show CDR1 as LNHDA and CDR2 as SQIVND (reference sequence). The CDR3 DNA is TGTGCCAGTAGTATAGGTCAGAACATGGCCGCAACTAAAGGGCAGTTCTTC. Translating it yields CASSIGQNMAATKGQFF. Variable domain in full (rest from reference TRBV19 and TRBJ2-1): DGGITQSPKYLFRKEGQNVTLSCEQNLNHDAMYWYRQDPGQGLRLIYYSQIVNDFQKGDIAEGYSVSREKKESFPLTVTSAQKNPTAFYLCASSIGQNMAATKGQFFGPGTRLTVL.

The J gene is TRBJ1-4, the V gene TRBV19; 7 bases fit TRBD1. The CDR3 loop spans 14 amino acids. Trimming took 4 bases from V and 7 from J; bases not matched to a gene: 6. CDR1 is LNHDA and CDR2 is SQIVND in the germline V gene (reference sequence). The DNA of the CDR3 is TGTGCCAGTAGTACCTACGACAGGGCTGAAAAACTGTTTTTT. Encoded protein: CASSTYDRAEKLFF.

V gene TRBV5-1 combines with J gene TRBJ1-6; the match to TRBD1 covers 9 bases. The V gene end was trimmed by 4 bases and the J gene end by 8 bases; junction bases not matched to a gene: 10. The CDR3 contains 16 residues. Germline lookup yields CDR1 SGHRS and CDR2 YFSETQ. CDR3 coding DNA: TGCGCCAGCAGCCTCCTAGGACAGGGGATTTATTCACCCCTCCACTTT. This encodes CASSLLGQGIYSPLHF. Looking up the rest from reference TRBV5-1 and TRBJ1-6 gives the full variable domain: KAGVTQTPRYLIKTRGQQVTLSCSPISGHRSVSWYQQTPGQGLQFLFEYFSETQRNKGNFPGRFSGRQFSNSRSEMNVSTLELGDSALYLCASSLLGQGIYSPLHFGNGTRLTVT.

This chain joins TRBV5-4 and TRBJ2-6; D unresolved. Germline V CDR1 and CDR2: SGHNT, YYREEE (reference sequence). V was shortened by 0 bases and J by 2 bases, with 6 bases between the two germline ends. The CDR3 runs to 15 residues. The CDR3, as DNA: TGTGCCAGCAGCTTGGACCAGACTGGGGCCAACGTCCTGACTTTC. Amino acids: CASSLDQTGANVLTF.

The rearrangement links TRBV7-6 to TRBJ1-1, with D possibly matching TRBD1 (5 bases). This CDR3 comprises 15 residues. Trimming took off 5 bases at V and 5 bases at J, with 18 bases between the two ends. CDR1 and CDR2 (germline): SGHVS, FNYEAQ. Written as DNA, the CDR3 is TGTGCCAGCAGCCCCGCGGCCGGGGGAACGACTGAAGCTTTCTTT. It yields the protein CASSPAAGGTTEAFF.

The rearrangement joins TRBV11-2 to TRBJ2-3, with unresolved D. The CDR3 totals 11 residues. V shed 1 base and J shed 5 bases, with 1 base lying between them. CDR1 and CDR2 (germline): SGHAT, FQNNGV. CDR3: CASSLGDTQYF. The CDR3 nucleotides are TGTGCCAGCAGCTTAGGAGATACGCAGTATTTT.

The chain has TRBV5-1 and TRBJ2-7; perhaps TRBD1 as D (6 bases). Trimming pared 0 bases from V and 2 bases from J, leaving 15 bases between. CDR1 is SGHRS and CDR2 is YFSETQ in the germline V gene. There are 16 residues in the CDR3. CDR3 amino acids: CASSLAGWGPTYEQYF. In nucleotides, the CDR3 is TGCGCCAGCAGCTTGGCCGGGTGGGGGCCGACCTACGAGCAGTACTTC. The full variable domain, with the rest looked up from reference TRBV5-1 and TRBJ2-7, is KAGVTQTPRYLIKTRGQQVTLSCSPISGHRSVSWYQQTPGQGLQFLFEYFSETQRNKGNFPGRFSGRQFSNSRSEMNVSTLELGDSALYLCASSLAGWGPTYEQYFGPGTRLTVT.

The V gene is TRBV28, the J gene TRBJ1-4, with D maybe TRBD1 (5 bases). Per the germline V gene, CDR1 is MDHEN and CDR2 is SYDVKM. V shed 3 bases and J shed 10 bases, with 15 bases lying between them. This CDR3 spans 14 amino acids. The CDR3 DNA sequence: TGTGCCAGCAGTTTCACGAACCTAGGGGTAAAACTGTTTTTT. It codes for CASSFTNLGVKLFF.

The chain employs TRBV7-2 and TRBJ2-5, with 9 nucleotides matching TRBD1. The CDR3 consists of 14 residues. The J segment lost 1 base and the V segment lost 5 bases, leaving 2 bases of the junction unmatched. CDR1 and CDR2 from the germline V gene are SGHTA and FQGNSA. For the CDR3, the DNA is TGTGCCAGCAGCCGGGGACAGGGCCAAGAGACCCAGTACTTC. As protein: CASSRGQGQETQYF.

The chain couples TRBV13 to TRBJ2-3; 8 bases map to TRBD2. This CDR3 comprises 15 residues. After removal of 5 bases from V and 7 bases from J, the junction contained 11 bases not matched to a gene. The germline V gene encodes CDR1 PRHDT and CDR2 FYEKMQ (reference sequence). The CDR3 loop is CASSLPGLGGYTQYF. In nucleotides, the CDR3 is TGTGCCAGCAGCCTACCGGGACTAGGGGGGTATACGCAGTATTTT.

The V call is TRBV6-5, the J call TRBJ1-3; D gene ambiguous. The V gene's germline CDR1 is MNHEY and CDR2 SVGAGI. This CDR3 is 16 amino acids long. V was trimmed by 0 bases and J by 7 bases, leaving 16 bases between them. DNA for the CDR3: TGTGCCAGCAGTTACTCGACGGGATTCAGCGGCAACACCATATATTTT. Residues: CASSYSTGFSGNTIYF.

The CDR3 nucleotides are TGTGCCAGCTGGGGGGAGGACACTGAAGCTTTCTTT. As protein: CASWGEDTEAFF. The V call is TRBV7-9, the J call TRBJ1-1, with TRBD1 as a possible D gene (5 bases). The length of the CDR3 is 12 residues. Germline CDR1 and CDR2: SEHNR and FQNEAQ (reference sequence). V lost 8 bases and J 3 bases, leaving 10 bases between the germline ends.